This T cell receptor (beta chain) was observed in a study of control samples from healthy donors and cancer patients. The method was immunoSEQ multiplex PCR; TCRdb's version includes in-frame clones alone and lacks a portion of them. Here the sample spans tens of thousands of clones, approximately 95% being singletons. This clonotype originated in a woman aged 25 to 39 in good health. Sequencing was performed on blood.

CDR3 bases: TGCGCCAGCAGCCACAGATCAACAGGTGGCACTGAAGCTTTCTTT. It is translated as CASSHRSTGGTEAFF. The chain combines TRBV4-1 with TRBJ1-1; possibly TRBD1 for D (5 bases). The V and J ends lost 3 bases and 4 bases respectively, with 15 bases between them. Germline CDR1 reads MGHRA; CDR2 reads YSYEKL. The CDR3 is made up of 15 amino acids.